These 6 T cell receptor beta chains share one sample of origin, sequenced in a study of cytomegalovirus exposure and HLA in healthy donors. PCR employed 60 Vbeta and 13 Jbeta primers. This table comes from immunoSEQ multiplex PCR, and its TCRdb copy is limited to in-frame clones, with some not included. The sample records approximately 100,000 clones, roughly 85% being singletons. Specimen: PBMCs. The receptors here all came from a man between 35 and 55 years old in good health and CMV-seropositive.

V usage is TRBV6-5 and J usage is TRBJ2-2, with a weak D call TRBD1 (5 bases). V was clipped by 6 bases and J by 0 bases, with 5 bases between them. There are 13 residues in the CDR3. Germline V gene data show CDR1 as MNHEY and CDR2 as SVGAGI. The CDR3 DNA is TGTGCCAGCAGACAGGCGAACACCGGGGAGCTGTTTTTT. This translates into CASRQANTGELFF.

The chain employs TRBV6-5 and TRBJ2-1; D might be TRBD2 (6 bases). Germline assignment: CDR1 MNHEY and CDR2 SVGAGI. V lost 7 bases and J 0 bases, leaving 13 bases between the germline ends. This CDR3 is 15 amino acids long. This chain's CDR3 is CASTLSGSSYNEQFF. CDR3 nucleotide sequence: TGTGCCAGCACCCTTAGCGGCAGCTCCTACAATGAGCAGTTCTTC.

The DNA of the CDR3 is TGTGCCACCAGCAGAGATACGGAGGGCGGGATAGCCAAAAACATTCAGTACTTC. It codes for CATSRDTEGGIAKNIQYF. The V call is TRBV15, the J call TRBJ2-4; a weak D match, TRBD2 (6 bases). V was pared by 0 bases and J by 0 bases, with 15 bases between. The length of the CDR3 is 18 residues. The germline V gene encodes CDR1 LNHNV and CDR2 YYDKDF (reference sequence).

The V call is TRBV12-5, the J call TRBJ2-5; 8 bases align to TRBD2. From germline, CDR1 is LGHNT and CDR2 FRNRAP. The CDR3 runs 13 residues. V shed 4 bases and J 5 bases; nucleotides not matched to a gene: 3. CDR3 coding DNA: TGTGCTAGTGGTTCCTCGGGGGGGGAGACCCAGTACTTC. Its protein is CASGSSGGETQYF.

V and J are TRBV18 and TRBJ2-1, with D hard to call. V was shortened by 5 bases and J by 2 bases, with 13 bases between the two germline ends. This CDR3 comprises 15 residues. The germline gives CDR1 KGHSH, CDR2 LQKENI. CDR3 sequence: CASSAWASAYNEQFF. CDR3 sequence (DNA): TGTGCCAGCTCAGCCTGGGCATCAGCCTACAATGAGCAGTTCTTC.

Note on this clone: At one boundary the junction diverges from the germline segment, which might be a read error. This chain connects TRBV5-5 to TRBJ2-2; TRBD2 aligns across 12 bases. Per germline, CDR1 SGHKS and CDR2 YYEKEE (reference sequence). The CDR3 contains 17 residues. CDR3 DNA sequence: TGCGCCAGCAGCTTACGACTAGCGGGAGTCGGGCACCGGGGAGCTGTTTTT. Protein sequence: CASSLRLAGVGHRGAVF.